This entry concerns a single TCR beta chain. The data stem from a study of STAT5B mutations in CD4+ large granular lymphocyte leukemia. Sequencing was at survey level. Generated by immunoSEQ multiplex PCR, the TCRdb table keeps only in-frame clones and is missing some. The sample shows about 30,000 clones, roughly 77% of them seen only once. The CDR3 runs 13 residues. Trimming removed 6 bases at V and 9 bases at J, with 15 bases between. Germline V gene sequence: CDR1 MRHNA, CDR2 SNTAGT. This clonotype originated in a human donor in good health. The source material was CD4+ T cells from blood buffy coats. The chain joins TRBV6-4 to TRBJ2-1; D remains ambiguous. As DNA, the CDR3 is TGTGCCAGCAGCTCCTCCTGGGCAAGTGAGCAGTTCTTC. Protein sequence: CASSSSWASEQFF.